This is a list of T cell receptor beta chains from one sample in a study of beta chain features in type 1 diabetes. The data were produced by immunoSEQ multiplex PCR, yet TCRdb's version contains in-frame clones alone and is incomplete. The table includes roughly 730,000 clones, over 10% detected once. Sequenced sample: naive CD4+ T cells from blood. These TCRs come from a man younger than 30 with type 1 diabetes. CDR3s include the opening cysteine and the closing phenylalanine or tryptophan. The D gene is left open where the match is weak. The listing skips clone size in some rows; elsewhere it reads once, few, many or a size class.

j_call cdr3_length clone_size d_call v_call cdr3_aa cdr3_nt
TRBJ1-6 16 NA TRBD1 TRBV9 CASSVLDREDNSPLHF TGTGCCAGCAGCGTACTGGACAGGGAAGATAATTCACCCCTCCACTTT
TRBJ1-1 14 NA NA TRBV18 CASSQTWVNTEAFF TGTGCCAGCTCACAAACTTGGGTCAACACTGAAGCTTTCTTT
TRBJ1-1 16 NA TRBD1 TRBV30 CAWSPGDRGFLTEAFF TGTGCCTGGAGCCCGGGGGACAGGGGGTTTTTAACTGAAGCTTTCTTT
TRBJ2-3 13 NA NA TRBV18 CASSSFVADTQYF TGTGCCAGCTCAAGTTTTGTTGCAGATACGCAGTATTTT
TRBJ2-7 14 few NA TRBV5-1 CASSLGRGWYEQYF TGCGCCAGCAGCTTGGGGCGGGGATGGTACGAGCAGTACTTC
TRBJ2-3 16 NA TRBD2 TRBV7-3 CASSSGLAGSTDTQYF TGTGCCAGCAGCTCGGGACTAGCGGGGAGTACAGATACGCAGTATTTT
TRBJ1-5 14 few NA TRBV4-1 CASSQEQLNQPQHF TGCGCCAGCAGCCAAGAACAGCTTAATCAGCCCCAGCATTTT
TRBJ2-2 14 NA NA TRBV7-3 CASSPVARDGELFF TGTGCCAGCAGCCCCGTCGCGAGGGACGGGGAGCTGTTTTTT
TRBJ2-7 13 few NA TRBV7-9 CASIARESYEQYF TGTGCCAGCATCGCCAGGGAATCCTACGAGCAGTACTTC
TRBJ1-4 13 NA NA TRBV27 CASSLQGSEKLFF TGTGCCAGCAGTTTACAGGGCTCTGAAAAACTGTTTTTT
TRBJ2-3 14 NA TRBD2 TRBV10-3 CATERGASTDTQYF TGTGCCACCGAGCGGGGGGCTAGCACAGATACGCAGTATTTT
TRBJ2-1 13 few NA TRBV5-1 CASSSNDEGEQFF TGCGCCAGCAGCTCGAACGACGAGGGTGAGCAGTTCTTC
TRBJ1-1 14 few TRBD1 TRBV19 CASTTTGGTTEAFF TGTGCCAGTACCACCACAGGGGGGACAACTGAAGCTTTCTTT
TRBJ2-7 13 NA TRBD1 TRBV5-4 CASSLAGGDEQYF TGTGCCAGCAGCTTAGCAGGGGGCGACGAGCAGTACTTC
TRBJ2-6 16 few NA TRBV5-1 CASSLAGSTGANVLTF TGCGCCAGCAGCTTGGCCGGGAGTACTGGGGCCAACGTCCTGACTTTC
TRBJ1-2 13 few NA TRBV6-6 CASSSDSDYGYTF TGTGCCAGCAGCTCCGACAGCGACTATGGCTACACCTTC
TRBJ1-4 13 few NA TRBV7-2 CASGRATNEKLFF TGTGCCAGCGGCAGGGCAACTAATGAAAAACTGTTTTTT
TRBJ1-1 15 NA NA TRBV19 CAIRRDTVMNTEAFF TGTGCCATCCGGCGGGACACCGTCATGAACACTGAAGCTTTCTTT
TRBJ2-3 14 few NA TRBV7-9 CASSLHITVDTQYF TGTGCCAGCAGCTTACACATTACGGTAGATACGCAGTATTTT
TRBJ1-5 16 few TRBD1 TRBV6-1 CASSEQGATSNQPQHF TGTGCCAGCAGTGAACAGGGGGCGACGAGCAATCAGCCCCAGCATTTT
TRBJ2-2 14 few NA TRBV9 CASSVEGVAGELFF TGTGCCAGCAGCGTAGAAGGAGTGGCCGGGGAGCTGTTTTTT
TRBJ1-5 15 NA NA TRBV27 CASSPLQGSNQPQHF TGTGCCAGCAGTCCCCTACAGGGTAGCAATCAGCCCCAGCATTTT
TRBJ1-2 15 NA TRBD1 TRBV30 CAWSVPGQGNYGYTF TGTGCCTGGAGTGTCCCGGGACAGGGGAACTATGGCTACACCTTC
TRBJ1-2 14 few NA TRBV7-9 CASRGTGAYYGYTF TGTGCCAGCAGGGGCACCGGGGCCTACTATGGCTACACCTTC
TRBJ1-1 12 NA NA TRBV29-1 CSGRRERTEAFF TGCAGCGGTAGGCGGGAGCGGACTGAAGCTTTCTTT
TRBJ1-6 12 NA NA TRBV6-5 CASSSGDSPLHF TGTGCCAGCAGCTCAGGGGATTCACCCCTCCACTTT
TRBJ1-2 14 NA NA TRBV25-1 CASSEYHRDGGYTF TGTGCCAGCAGTGAATACCACAGGGACGGTGGCTACACCTTC
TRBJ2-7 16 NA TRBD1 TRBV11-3 CASSLGGGQGSYEQYF TGTGCCAGCAGCTTAGGTGGCGGACAGGGGTCCTACGAGCAGTACTTC
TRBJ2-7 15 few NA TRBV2 CASSHDDWSSYEQYF TGTGCCAGCAGCCATGATGACTGGAGCTCCTACGAGCAGTACTTC
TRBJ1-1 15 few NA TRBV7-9 CASSLVGSKNTEAFF TGTGCCAGCAGCTTAGTGGGCAGCAAGAACACTGAAGCTTTCTTT
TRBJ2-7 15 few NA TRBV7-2 CASSLAAGYSYEQYF TGTGCCAGCAGCTTAGCTGCAGGGTACAGCTACGAGCAGTACTTC
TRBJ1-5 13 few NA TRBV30 CAWSVSLHQPQHF TGTGCCTGGAGTGTAAGTTTGCATCAGCCCCAGCATTTT
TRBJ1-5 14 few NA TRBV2 CASSPDTRSQPQHF TGTGCCAGCAGCCCCGATACTCGGAGCCAGCCCCAGCATTTT
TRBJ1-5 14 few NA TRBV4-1 CASSQLEGQWPQHF TGCGCCAGCAGCCAGCTAGAGGGTCAGTGGCCCCAGCATTTT
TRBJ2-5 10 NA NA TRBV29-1 CSVEEATQYF TGCAGCGTTGAAGAGGCGACCCAGTACTTC
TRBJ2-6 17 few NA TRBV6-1 CASIDGGASSGANVLTF TGTGCCAGCATTGACGGGGGCGCCAGCTCTGGGGCCAACGTCCTGACTTTC
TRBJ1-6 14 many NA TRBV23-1 CASSHRLRQSPLHF TGCGCCAGCAGTCATCGGCTACGTCAGTCACCCCTCCACTTT
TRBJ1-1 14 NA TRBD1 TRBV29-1 CSVQGARRGTEAFF TGCAGCGTTCAGGGGGCTAGAAGGGGGACTGAAGCTTTCTTT
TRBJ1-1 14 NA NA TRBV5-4 CASSLQTPLGEAFF TGTGCCAGCAGCCTGCAGACACCTTTGGGTGAAGCTTTCTTT
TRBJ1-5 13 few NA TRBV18 CASSPGINQPQHF TGTGCCAGCTCACCGGGTATCAATCAGCCCCAGCATTTT
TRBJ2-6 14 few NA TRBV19 CASSTQTGANVLTF TGTGCCAGTAGTACGCAGACTGGGGCCAACGTCCTGACTTTC
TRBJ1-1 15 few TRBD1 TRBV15 CATSRGQGMNTEAFF TGTGCCACCAGCAGAGGACAGGGAATGAACACTGAAGCTTTCTTT
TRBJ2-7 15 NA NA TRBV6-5 CASSYRGGGVDEQYF TGTGCCAGCAGTTACCGCGGAGGGGGTGTGGACGAGCAGTACTTC
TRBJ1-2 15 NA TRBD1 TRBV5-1 CASSLQTGPLDGYTF TGCGCCAGCAGCTTGCAGACAGGGCCTCTCGATGGCTACACCTTC
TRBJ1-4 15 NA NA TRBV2 CASSEAGLSNEKLFF TGTGCCAGCAGTGAAGCCGGGCTATCTAATGAAAAACTGTTTTTT
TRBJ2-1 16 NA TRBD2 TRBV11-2 CASSPPGLAGYNEQFF TGTGCCAGCAGCCCGCCGGGACTAGCGGGCTACAATGAGCAGTTCTTC
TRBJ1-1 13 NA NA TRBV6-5 CASSASGDTEAFF TGTGCCAGCAGTGCCTCAGGGGACACTGAAGCTTTCTTT
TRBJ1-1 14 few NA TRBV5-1 CASSGPDVNTEAFF TGCGCCAGCAGCGGCCCGGACGTGAACACTGAAGCTTTCTTT
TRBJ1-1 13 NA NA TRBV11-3 CASSLTVNTEAFF TGTGCCAGCAGCTTGACGGTGAACACTGAAGCTTTCTTT
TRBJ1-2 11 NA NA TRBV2 CASSGPGGYTF TGTGCCAGCAGTGGGCCGGGGGGCTACACCTTC
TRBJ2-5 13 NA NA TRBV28 CASRKQGQETQYF TGTGCCAGCAGGAAACAGGGCCAAGAGACCCAGTACTTC